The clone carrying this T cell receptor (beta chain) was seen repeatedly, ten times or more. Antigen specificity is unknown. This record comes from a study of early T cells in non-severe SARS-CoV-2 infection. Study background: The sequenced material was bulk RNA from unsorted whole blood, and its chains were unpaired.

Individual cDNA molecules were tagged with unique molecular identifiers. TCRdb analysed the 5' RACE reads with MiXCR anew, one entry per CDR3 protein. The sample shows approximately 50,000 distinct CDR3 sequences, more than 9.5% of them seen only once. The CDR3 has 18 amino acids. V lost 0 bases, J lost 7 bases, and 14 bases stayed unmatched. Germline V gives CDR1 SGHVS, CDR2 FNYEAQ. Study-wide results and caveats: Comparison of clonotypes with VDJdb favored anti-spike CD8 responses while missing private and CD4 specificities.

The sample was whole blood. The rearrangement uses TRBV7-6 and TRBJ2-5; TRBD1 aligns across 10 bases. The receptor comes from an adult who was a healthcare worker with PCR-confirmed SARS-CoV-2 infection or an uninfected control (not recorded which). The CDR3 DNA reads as TGTGCCAGCAGCTTAGCTTACTCCTTGACAGGGGGCGAGGTGACCCAGTACTTC. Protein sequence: CASSLAYSLTGGEVTQYF.